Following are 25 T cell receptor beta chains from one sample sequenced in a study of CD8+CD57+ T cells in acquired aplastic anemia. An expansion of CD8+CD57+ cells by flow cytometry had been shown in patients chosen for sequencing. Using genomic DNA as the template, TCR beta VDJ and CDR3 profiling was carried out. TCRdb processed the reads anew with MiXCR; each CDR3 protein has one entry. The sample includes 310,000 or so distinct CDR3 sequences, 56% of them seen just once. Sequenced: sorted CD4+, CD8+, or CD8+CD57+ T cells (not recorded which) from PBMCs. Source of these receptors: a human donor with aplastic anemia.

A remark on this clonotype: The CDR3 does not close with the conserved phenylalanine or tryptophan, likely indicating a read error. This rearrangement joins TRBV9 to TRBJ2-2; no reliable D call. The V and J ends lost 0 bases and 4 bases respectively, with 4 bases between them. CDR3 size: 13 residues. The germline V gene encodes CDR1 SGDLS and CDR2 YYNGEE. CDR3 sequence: CASSVVCTGELFL. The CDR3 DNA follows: TGTGCCAGCAGCGTAGTCTGCACCGGGGAGCTGTTTCTT.

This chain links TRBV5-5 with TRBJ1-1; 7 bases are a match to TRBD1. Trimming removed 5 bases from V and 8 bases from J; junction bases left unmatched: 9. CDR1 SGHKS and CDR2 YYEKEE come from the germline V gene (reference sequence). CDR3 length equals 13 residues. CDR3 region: CASRLEGQREAFF. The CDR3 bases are TGTGCCAGCAGGCTAGAGGGACAGCGAGAAGCTTTCTTT. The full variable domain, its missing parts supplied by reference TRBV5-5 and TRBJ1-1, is DAGVTQSPTHLIKTRGQQVTLRCSPISGHKSVSWYQQVLGQGPQFIFQYYEKEERGRGNFPDRFSARQFPNYSSELNVNALLLGDSALYLCASRLEGQREAFFGQGTRLTVV.

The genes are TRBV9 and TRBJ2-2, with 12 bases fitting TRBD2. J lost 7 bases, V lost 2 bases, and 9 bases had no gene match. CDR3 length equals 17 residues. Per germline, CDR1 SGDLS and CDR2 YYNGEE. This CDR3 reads CASSVETSGSWGGELFF. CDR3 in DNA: TGTGCCAGCAGCGTTGAGACTAGCGGGAGTTGGGGCGGGGAGCTGTTTTTT.

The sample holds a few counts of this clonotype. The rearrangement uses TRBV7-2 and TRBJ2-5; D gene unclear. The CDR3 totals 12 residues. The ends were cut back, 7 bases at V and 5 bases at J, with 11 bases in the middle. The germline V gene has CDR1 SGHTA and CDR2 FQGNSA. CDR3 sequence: CASNFGEETQYF. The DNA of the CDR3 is TGTGCCAGCAACTTTGGTGAGGAGACCCAGTACTTC.

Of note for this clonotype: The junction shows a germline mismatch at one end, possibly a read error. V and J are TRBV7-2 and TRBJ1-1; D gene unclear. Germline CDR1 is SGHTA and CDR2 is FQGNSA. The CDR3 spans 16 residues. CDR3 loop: CASSFLGPGLNTEAFF. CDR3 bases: TGTGCCAGCAGTTTCCTTGGACCGGGTTTGAACACTGAAGCCTTCTTT.

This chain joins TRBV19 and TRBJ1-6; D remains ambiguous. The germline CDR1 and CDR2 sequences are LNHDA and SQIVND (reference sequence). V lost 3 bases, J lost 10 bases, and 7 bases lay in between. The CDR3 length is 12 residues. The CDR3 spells CASSIPSSPLHF. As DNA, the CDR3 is TGTGCCAGTAGTATCCCCTCCTCACCCCTCCACTTT.

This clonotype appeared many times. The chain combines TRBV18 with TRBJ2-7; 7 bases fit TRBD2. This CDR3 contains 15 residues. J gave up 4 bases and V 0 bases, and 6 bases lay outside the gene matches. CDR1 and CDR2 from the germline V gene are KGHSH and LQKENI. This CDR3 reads CASSPPSTSEYEQYF. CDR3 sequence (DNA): TGTGCCAGCTCACCACCGAGCACTAGCGAGTACGAGCAGTACTTC.

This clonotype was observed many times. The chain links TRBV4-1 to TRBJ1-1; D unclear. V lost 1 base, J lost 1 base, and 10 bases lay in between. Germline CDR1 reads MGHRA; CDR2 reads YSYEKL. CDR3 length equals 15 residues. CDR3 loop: CASSQGHRQNTEAFF. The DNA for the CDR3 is TGCGCCAGCAGCCAAGGTCACAGACAGAACACTGAAGCTTTCTTT.

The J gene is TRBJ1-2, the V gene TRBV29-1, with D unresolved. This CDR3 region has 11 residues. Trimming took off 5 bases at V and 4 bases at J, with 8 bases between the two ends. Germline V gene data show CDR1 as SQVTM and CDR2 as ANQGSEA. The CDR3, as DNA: TGCAGCGTTACGGAGGTCTATGGCTACACCTTC. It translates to CSVTEVYGYTF.

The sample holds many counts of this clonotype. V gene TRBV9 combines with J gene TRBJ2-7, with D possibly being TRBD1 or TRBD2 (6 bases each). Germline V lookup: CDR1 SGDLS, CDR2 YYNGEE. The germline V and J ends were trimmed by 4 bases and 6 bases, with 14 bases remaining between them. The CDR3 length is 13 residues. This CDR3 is CASSHGGGREQYF. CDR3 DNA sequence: TGTGCCAGCAGCCATGGAGGGGGTCGCGAGCAGTACTTC.

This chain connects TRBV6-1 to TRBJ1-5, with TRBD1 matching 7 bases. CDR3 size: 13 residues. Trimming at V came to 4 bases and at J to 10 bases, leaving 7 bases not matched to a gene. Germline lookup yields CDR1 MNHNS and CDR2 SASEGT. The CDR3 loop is CASSGDRAYPQHF. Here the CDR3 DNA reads TGTGCCAGCAGTGGCGACAGGGCCTACCCCCAGCATTTT.

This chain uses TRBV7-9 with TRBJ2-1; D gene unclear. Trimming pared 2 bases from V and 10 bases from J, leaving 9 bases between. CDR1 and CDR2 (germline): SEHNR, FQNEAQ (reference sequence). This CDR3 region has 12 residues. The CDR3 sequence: CASSLNQGEQFF. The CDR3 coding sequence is TGTGCCAGCAGCTTAAACCAAGGCGAGCAGTTCTTC.

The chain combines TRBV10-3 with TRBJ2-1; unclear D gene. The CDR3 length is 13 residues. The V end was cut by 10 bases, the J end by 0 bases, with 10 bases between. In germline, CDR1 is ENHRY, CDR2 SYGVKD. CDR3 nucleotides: TGTGCCACCCGGTTGGACTCCTACAATGAGCAGTTCTTC. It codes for CATRLDSYNEQFF.

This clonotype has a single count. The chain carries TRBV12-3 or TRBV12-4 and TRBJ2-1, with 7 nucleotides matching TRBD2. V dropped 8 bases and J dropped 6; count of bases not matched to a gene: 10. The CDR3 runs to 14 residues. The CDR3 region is CASRLGGTANEQFF. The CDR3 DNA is TGTGCCAGCCGCCTGGGAGGGACCGCCAATGAGCAGTTCTTC.

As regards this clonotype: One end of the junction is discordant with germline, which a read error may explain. CDR3 region: CACRPGPLATNEKLFF. The CDR3 coding sequence is TGTGCCTGCAGACCCGGACCCCTTGCAACTAATGAAAAACTGTTTTTT. The V gene is TRBV6-1, the J gene TRBJ1-4; no clear D gene. This CDR3 contains 16 residues. Germline values: CDR1 MNHNS, CDR2 SASEGT.

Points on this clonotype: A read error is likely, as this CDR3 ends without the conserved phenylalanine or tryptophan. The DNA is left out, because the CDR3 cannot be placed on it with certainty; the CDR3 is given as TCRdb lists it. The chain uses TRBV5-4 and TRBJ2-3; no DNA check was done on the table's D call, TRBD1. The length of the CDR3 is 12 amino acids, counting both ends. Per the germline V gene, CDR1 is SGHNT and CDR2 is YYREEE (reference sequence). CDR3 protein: CASRGHTRTSSL.

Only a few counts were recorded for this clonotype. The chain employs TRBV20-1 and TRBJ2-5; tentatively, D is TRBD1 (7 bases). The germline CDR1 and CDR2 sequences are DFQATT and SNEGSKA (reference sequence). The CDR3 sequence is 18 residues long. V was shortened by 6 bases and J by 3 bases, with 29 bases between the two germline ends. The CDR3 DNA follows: TGCAGTGCCAGCGGACGAAGACAGGGAGGCGGCGGAGAAGAGACCCAGTACTTC. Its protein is CSASGRRQGGGGEETQYF.

The CDR3 nucleotides read TGCAGCGCCGCCCCCTCAGCGGGGGAGGGAGAAAAACTGTTTTTT. Translation: CSAAPSAGEGEKLFF. The rearrangement links TRBV29-1 to TRBJ1-4; possibly TRBD1 for D (5 bases). Germline loops: CDR1 SQVTM, CDR2 ANQGSEA. V lost 7 bases to trimming and J lost 8 bases, with 23 bases between them. The CDR3 extends over 15 amino acids.

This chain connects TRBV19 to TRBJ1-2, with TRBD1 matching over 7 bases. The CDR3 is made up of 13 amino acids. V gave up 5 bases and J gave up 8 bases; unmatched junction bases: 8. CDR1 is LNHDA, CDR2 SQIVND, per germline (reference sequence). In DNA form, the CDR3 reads TGTGCCAGTAGTCAAGCTGACAGGGTAGGCTACACCTTC. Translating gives CASSQADRVGYTF.

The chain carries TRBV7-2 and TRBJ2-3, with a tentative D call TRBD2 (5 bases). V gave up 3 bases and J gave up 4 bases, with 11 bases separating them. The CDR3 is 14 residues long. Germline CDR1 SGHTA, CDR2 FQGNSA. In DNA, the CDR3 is TGTGCCAGCAGCTTTTCCGGCGGGCCAGATACGCAGTATTTT. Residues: CASSFSGGPDTQYF.

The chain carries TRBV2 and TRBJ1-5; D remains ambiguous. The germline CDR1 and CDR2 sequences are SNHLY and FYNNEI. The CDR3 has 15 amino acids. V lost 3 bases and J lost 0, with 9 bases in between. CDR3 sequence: CASSESSSSNQPQHF. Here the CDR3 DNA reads TGTGCCAGCAGTGAGTCGTCATCTAGCAATCAGCCCCAGCATTTT.

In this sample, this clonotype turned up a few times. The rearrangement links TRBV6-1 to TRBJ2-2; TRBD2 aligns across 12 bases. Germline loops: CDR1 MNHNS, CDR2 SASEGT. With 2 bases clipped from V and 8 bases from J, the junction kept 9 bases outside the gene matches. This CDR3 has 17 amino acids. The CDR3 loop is CASSEQSSGRVSGELFF. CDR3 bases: TGTGCCAGCAGTGAACAGTCTAGCGGGAGGGTCTCGGGGGAGCTGTTTTTT.

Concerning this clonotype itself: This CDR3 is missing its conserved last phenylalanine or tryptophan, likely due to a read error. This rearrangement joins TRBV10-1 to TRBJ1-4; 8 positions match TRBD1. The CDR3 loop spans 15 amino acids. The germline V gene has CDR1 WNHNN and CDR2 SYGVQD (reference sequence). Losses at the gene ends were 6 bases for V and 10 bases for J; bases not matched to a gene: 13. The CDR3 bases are TGCGCCAGCAGAGAGCAGGGACAGGAGGCCGTAAAACTGTTTTCT. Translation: CASREQGQEAVKLFS.

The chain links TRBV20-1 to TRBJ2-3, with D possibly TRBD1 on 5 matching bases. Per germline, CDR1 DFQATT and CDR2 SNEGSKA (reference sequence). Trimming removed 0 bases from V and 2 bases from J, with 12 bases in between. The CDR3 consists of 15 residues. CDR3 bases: TGCAGTGCTAGAGATCAGGATGGGGCCACAGATACGCAGTATTTT. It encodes CSARDQDGATDTQYF.

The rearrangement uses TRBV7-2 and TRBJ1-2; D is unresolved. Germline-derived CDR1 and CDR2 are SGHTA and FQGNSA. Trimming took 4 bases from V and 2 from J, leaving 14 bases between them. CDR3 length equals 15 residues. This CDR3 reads CASSWSSGSNYGYTF. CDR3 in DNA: TGTGCCAGCAGCTGGAGTTCGGGGTCAAACTATGGCTACACCTTC. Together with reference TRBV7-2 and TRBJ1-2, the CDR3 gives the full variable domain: GAGVSQSPSNKVTEKGKDVELRCDPISGHTALYWYRQSLGQGLEFLIYFQGNSAPDKSGLPSDRFSAERTGGSVSTLTIQRTQQEDSAVYLCASSWSSGSNYGYTFGSGTRLTVV.